The 14 T cell receptor beta chains listed next were all sequenced from one sample in a study of T cell repertoires in cytomegalovirus infection. TCRdb called the reads again in MiXCR, with one record for every CDR3 protein. The sample lists around 710,000 distinct CDR3 sequences; 25% to 30% were seen once. The antigens these receptors bind are not known. Sequences were derived from cultured CD8+ T cells from PBMCs, sampled from culture after CMV antigen stimulation. The receptors were gathered from a human donor in good health (CMV status not recorded). Some clones in this sample may be carry-over from other donors' samples.

The sample holds many counts of this clonotype. This rearrangement joins TRBV12-3 or TRBV12-4 to TRBJ2-5, with D maybe TRBD2 (6 bases). This CDR3 has 15 residues. V gave up 6 bases and J gave up 5 bases, with 19 bases separating them. The CDR3 sequence is CASRTLGRGGETQYF. CDR3 DNA sequence: TGTGCCAGCAGGACCCTGGGACGCGGAGGGGAGACCCAGTACTTC.

This clonotype was seen repeatedly, ten times or more. The V gene is TRBV7-6, the J gene TRBJ2-2; a weak D match, TRBD1 (5 bases). Germline V lookup: CDR1 SGHVS, CDR2 FNYEAQ. The CDR3 length is 16 residues. V was trimmed by 5 bases and J by 5 bases, leaving 18 bases between them. CDR3 nucleotides: TGTGCCAGCAGCCCTCGCAAAGGGGCTAGAACCGGGGAGCTGTTTTTT. Translating gives CASSPRKGARTGELFF.

This clonotype turned up a few times. The chain uses TRBV7-4 and TRBJ1-5; D unclear. Germline assignment: CDR1 SGHVT and CDR2 SQSDAQ. Trimming took off 4 bases at V and 5 bases at J, with 12 bases between the two ends. This CDR3 spans 14 amino acids. The CDR3 is CASSSWAVDQPQHF. CDR3 sequence (DNA): TGTGCCAGCAGCTCCTGGGCGGTAGATCAGCCCCAGCATTTT.

The CDR3 protein is CASSLEGLSYNSPLHF. CDR3 in DNA: TGTGCCAGCAGTTTAGAAGGGCTATCCTATAATTCACCCCTCCACTTT. The chain has TRBV28 and TRBJ1-6; D ambiguous. Germline V lookup: CDR1 MDHEN, CDR2 SYDVKM. Trimming shortened V by 2 bases and J by 1 base, and 9 bases separated the two germline ends. The CDR3 is 16 amino acids.

V is TRBV12-3 or TRBV12-4 and J is TRBJ2-4; D remains unclear. The CDR3 runs to 12 residues. V was shortened by 5 bases and J by 4 bases, with 6 bases between the two germline ends. The CDR3 DNA reads as TGTGCCAGCAGTGTCAGTAAAAACATTCAGTACTTC. Translation gives CASSVSKNIQYF.

There are a few counts of this clonotype. The chain combines TRBV20-1 with TRBJ2-7; D gene ambiguous. Germline V gene lookup returns CDR1 DFQATT and CDR2 SNEGSKA (reference sequence). The V end was cut by 3 bases, the J end by 7 bases, with 13 bases between. This CDR3 comprises 12 residues. CDR3 region: CSASEPSGEQYV. Here the CDR3 DNA reads TGCAGTGCTAGTGAGCCCTCCGGGGAGCAGTACGTC.

This chain uses TRBV6-1 with TRBJ2-3; the D is unclear. In germline, CDR1 is MNHNS, CDR2 SASEGT. The CDR3 is 15 residues long. V dropped 3 bases and J dropped 1 base, with 11 bases sitting between them. DNA for the CDR3: TGTGCCAGCAGTGAGGGCAGGCGCCGCACAGATACGCAGTATTTT. It is translated as CASSEGRRRTDTQYF.

The rearrangement joins TRBV7-3 to TRBJ2-2, with D possibly matching TRBD1 (7 bases). Germline V gene lookup returns CDR1 SGHTA and CDR2 FQGTGA. The CDR3 length is 15 residues. V lost 4 bases and J 6 bases, leaving 15 bases between the germline ends. In nucleotides, the CDR3 is TGTGCCAGCAGCTCAGGGGGGCGGGACGCCGGGGAGCTGTTTTTT. Translation gives CASSSGGRDAGELFF.

At least ten counts were recorded for this clonotype. The chain employs TRBV7-2 and TRBJ2-2; no firm D call. Deletions cut 5 bases from V and 8 bases from J, with 18 bases between. The CDR3 extends over 15 amino acids. CDR1 SGHTA and CDR2 FQGNSA come from the germline V gene. CDR3 region: CASSPPLRPGGELFF. In DNA, the CDR3 is TGTGCCAGCAGCCCACCGCTCCGACCCGGGGGGGAGCTGTTTTTT.

In regard to this clonotype: A much larger clone differs by one base, so this may be a read error. The chain links TRBV7-8 to TRBJ1-5; 9 positions match TRBD1. The V segment lost 7 bases and the J segment 3 bases; nucleotides outside the gene matches: 16. Per the germline V gene, CDR1 is SGHVS and CDR2 is FQNEAQ. The CDR3 consists of 18 residues. CDR3 residues: CASNEPRDRDLPNQPQHF. As DNA, the CDR3 is TGTGCCAGCAACGAACCCCGGGACAGGGACCTCCCCAATCAGCCCCAGCATTTT.

This rearrangement joins TRBV16 to TRBJ1-5; unclear D gene. The CDR3 sequence is 16 residues long. The ends were cut back, 0 bases at V and 5 bases at J, with 14 bases in the middle. CDR1 and CDR2 from the germline V gene are KGHSY and FQNENV. CDR3 region: CASSQSFLSDYQPQHF. DNA for the CDR3: TGTGCCAGCAGCCAATCGTTTCTGTCAGACTATCAGCCCCAGCATTTT.

Ten or more counts support this clonotype. The chain combines TRBV7-8 with TRBJ2-3; a weak D match, TRBD1 (6 bases). CDR3 length: 15 residues. V was pared by 6 bases and J by 1 base, with 14 bases between. Germline CDR1 SGHVS, CDR2 FQNEAQ. CDR3 region: CASSVQGRGTDTQYF. The DNA for the CDR3 is TGTGCCAGCAGTGTACAGGGAAGGGGCACAGATACGCAGTATTTT.

J is TRBJ1-2 and V is TRBV12-5; D is unresolved. The V and J ends lost 0 bases and 6 bases respectively, with 8 bases between them. The germline CDR1 and CDR2 sequences are LGHNT and FRNRAP. This CDR3 region has 13 residues. The CDR3 here is CASGLVFSDGYTF. CDR3 nucleotide sequence: TGTGCTAGTGGTTTGGTGTTCTCGGATGGCTACACCTTC. Complete variable domain (other parts from reference TRBV12-5 and TRBJ1-2): DARVTQTPRHKVTEMGQEVTMRCQPILGHNTVFWYRQTMMQGLELLAYFRNRAPLDDSGMPKDRFSAEMPDATLATLKIQPSEPRDSAVYFCASGLVFSDGYTFGSGTRLTVV.

V is TRBV7-6 and J is TRBJ2-3; no clear D. Germline-derived CDR1 and CDR2 are SGHVS and FNYEAQ. This CDR3 is built from 17 residues. V lost 2 bases to trimming and J lost 2 bases, with 17 bases between them. The CDR3 DNA is TGTGCCAGCAGCTTACCGAGAGTAGCAGTTACCACAGATACGCAGTATTTT. Translation: CASSLPRVAVTTDTQYF.